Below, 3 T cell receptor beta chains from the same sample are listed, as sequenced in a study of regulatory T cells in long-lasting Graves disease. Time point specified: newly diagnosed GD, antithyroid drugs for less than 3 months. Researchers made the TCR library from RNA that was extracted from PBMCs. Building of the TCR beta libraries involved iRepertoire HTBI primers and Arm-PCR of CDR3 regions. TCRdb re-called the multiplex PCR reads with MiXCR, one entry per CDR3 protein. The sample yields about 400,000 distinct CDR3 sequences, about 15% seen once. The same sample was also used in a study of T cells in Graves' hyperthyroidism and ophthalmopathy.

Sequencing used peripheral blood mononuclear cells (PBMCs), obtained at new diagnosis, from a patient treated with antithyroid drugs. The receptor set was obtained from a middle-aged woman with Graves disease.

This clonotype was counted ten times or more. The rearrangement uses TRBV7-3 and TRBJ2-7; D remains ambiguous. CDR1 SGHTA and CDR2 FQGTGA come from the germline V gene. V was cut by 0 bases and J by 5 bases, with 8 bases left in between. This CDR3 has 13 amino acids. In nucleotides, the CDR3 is TGTGCCAGCAGCTTAACCATCCAAGACGAGCAGTACTTC. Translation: CASSLTIQDEQYF.

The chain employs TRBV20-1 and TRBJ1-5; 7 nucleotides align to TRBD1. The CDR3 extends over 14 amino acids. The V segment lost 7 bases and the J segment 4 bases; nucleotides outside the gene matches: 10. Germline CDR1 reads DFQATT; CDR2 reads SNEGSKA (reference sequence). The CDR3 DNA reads TGCAGTGTTTTTGCTGGACAGGTGAATCAGCCCCAGCATTTT. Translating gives CSVFAGQVNQPQHF.

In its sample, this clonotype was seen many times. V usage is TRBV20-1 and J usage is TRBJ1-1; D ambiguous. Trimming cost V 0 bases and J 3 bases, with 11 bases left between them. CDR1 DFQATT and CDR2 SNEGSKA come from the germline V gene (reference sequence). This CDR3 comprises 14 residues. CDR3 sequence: CSARDATPDTEAFF. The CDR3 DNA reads TGCAGTGCTAGAGATGCGACACCTGACACTGAAGCTTTCTTT.